This record concerns one T cell receptor beta chain sequence. Its antigen remains unidentified. Sequencing was performed with immunoSEQ multiplex PCR; in TCRdb, only in-frame clones are kept and a portion is missing. This table has fewer than 20,000 clones, roughly four fifths appearing once. The data stem from a study of T cells in localized non-small cell lung cancer. Findings and caveats of the study: Exceeding tumor, uninvolved adjacent lung had the highest T cell clonality. A median of around 60 of the top 100 tumor clones appeared in adjacent lung, which was paired and uninvolved.

Trimming at V came to 7 bases and at J to 5 bases, leaving 11 bases not matched to a gene. Germline values: CDR1 LNHDA, CDR2 SQIVND (reference sequence). This CDR3 spans 15 amino acids. Material: peripheral blood, obtained before any cancer treatment. The chain recombines TRBV19 with TRBJ1-1; 9 positions match TRBD1. The TCR sequence derives from a male donor aged 60 or over with stage I lung adenocarcinoma. The CDR3 sequence: CASTILGTGRTEAFF. The CDR3 region has the DNA TGTGCCAGTACTATCCTAGGGACAGGGAGGACTGAAGCTTTCTTT.